A single sample is the source of the 30 T cell receptor beta chains below, sequenced in a study of human T cells and chemical hapten exposure. Specified time point: healthy volunteer bleed at 2 weeks. Whole blood that had not been fractionated was the source of extracted total RNA. TCRdb reprocessed the RACE reads via MiXCR and lists one record per CDR3 protein. The sample consists of 130,000 or so distinct CDR3 sequences, approximately 9.5% of them appearing once. The sample was whole blood. These receptors originate from a male donor in good health. Some clones in this sample may be carry-over from other donors' samples.

The chain joins TRBV10-3 to TRBJ1-5; D perhaps matches TRBD1 (5 bases). CDR3 length: 15 residues. Trimming cost V 4 bases and J 3 bases, with 13 bases left between them. Germline V CDR1 and CDR2: ENHRY, SYGVKD. The CDR3 DNA is TGTGCCATCAGTGCTCAGGGAGAGGACAATCAGCCCCAGCATTTT. Translating gives CAISAQGEDNQPQHF.

This chain links TRBV20-1 with TRBJ1-5; 8 bases fit TRBD1. Looked up from germline, CDR1 is DFQATT and CDR2 is SNEGSKA (reference sequence). The CDR3 consists of 15 residues. The ends lost 4 bases at V and 2 bases at J; junction bases unmatched: 7. DNA of the CDR3: TGCAGTGCTAAGACAGGGGAAGGGGGCAATCAGCCCCAGCATTTT. Its translation is CSAKTGEGGNQPQHF.

J is TRBJ2-1 and V is TRBV11-3; 9 bases are a match to TRBD1. With 5 bases clipped from V and 8 bases from J, the junction kept 10 bases outside the gene matches. The CDR3 length is 15 residues. The germline gives CDR1 SGHNT, CDR2 YENEEA. CDR3 region: CASSPPGTGRDEQFF. CDR3 nucleotides: TGTGCCAGCAGCCCTCCCGGGACAGGGCGCGATGAGCAGTTCTTC.

This clonotype was seen a few times. The chain links TRBV6-5 to TRBJ2-2; possibly TRBD2 for D (5 bases). Trimming removed 6 bases from V and 0 bases from J, with 17 bases in between. Germline V CDR1 and CDR2: MNHEY, SVGAGI. This CDR3 has 17 amino acids. The CDR3 is CASRPWTGIANTGELFF. The CDR3 DNA follows: TGTGCCAGCAGACCATGGACCGGGATCGCGAACACCGGGGAGCTGTTTTTT.

This clonotype has only a few counts. The chain is built from TRBV2 and TRBJ2-3; 14 bases match TRBD2. The germline V gene has CDR1 SNHLY and CDR2 FYNNEI. Losses at the gene ends were 5 bases for V and 2 bases for J; bases not matched to a gene: 12. The CDR3 covers 19 residues. For the CDR3, the DNA is TGTGCCAGCAGTATGACTAGCGGGGGGGCCCTGTCCAACACAGATACGCAGTATTTT. It specifies CASSMTSGGALSNTDTQYF.

This clonotype was picked up many times. V is TRBV27 and J is TRBJ2-1; 10 bases match TRBD2. CDR1 and CDR2 (germline): MNHEY, SMNVEV (reference sequence). The CDR3 totals 16 residues. Germline trimming cut 7 bases from V and 2 bases from J; bases unmatched to any gene: 8. The CDR3 DNA reads TGTGCCAGCAAAATCACTAGCGGGATACCCTACAATGAGCAGTTCTTC. This encodes CASKITSGIPYNEQFF.

This clonotype came up a few times. The chain couples TRBV5-3 to TRBJ2-1, with D unclear. TRBV5-3 is an open reading frame whose function is uncertain. This CDR3 is built from 14 residues. The V end lost 4 bases, the J end lost 7 bases, and 15 bases lay between the germline ends. The CDR3 sequence is CARSVCCLGNEQFF. In DNA form, the CDR3 reads TGTGCCAGAAGCGTGTGTTGTCTTGGGAATGAGCAGTTCTTC.

The chain carries TRBV20-1 and TRBJ2-3; D uncertain. V lost 0 bases and J lost 4, with 5 bases in between. Germline V gene lookup returns CDR1 DFQATT and CDR2 SNEGSKA (reference sequence). The CDR3 contains 12 residues. The CDR3, as DNA: TGCAGTGCTAGAGATCTCGCAGATACGCAGTATTTT. Translation gives CSARDLADTQYF.

This clonotype has at least ten counts. The V gene is TRBV6-6, the J gene TRBJ1-5; no clear D gene. The germline V and J ends were trimmed by 6 bases and 2 bases, with 8 bases remaining between them. This CDR3 comprises 13 residues. Germline V CDR1 and CDR2: MNHNY, SVGAGI (reference sequence). The CDR3 protein is CASRVDGNQPQHF. The CDR3 region has the DNA TGTGCCAGCAGGGTGGACGGCAATCAGCCCCAGCATTTT.

This clonotype has only a few counts. The chain couples TRBV13 to TRBJ2-3; 7 bases fit TRBD1. The ends lost 1 base at V and 2 bases at J; junction bases unmatched: 6. The CDR3 spans 16 residues. Germline CDR1 is PRHDT and CDR2 is FYEKMQ (reference sequence). The DNA for the CDR3 is TGTGCCAGCAGCTTAGCAGCACAGGGGATCACAGATACGCAGTATTTT. Translated, it gives CASSLAAQGITDTQYF.

The chain employs TRBV12-3 or TRBV12-4 and TRBJ1-2; 7 nucleotides agree with TRBD1. With V trimmed by 3 bases and J by 8 bases, 9 bases remained unmatched. This CDR3 is built from 14 residues. The CDR3 here is CASSLPQGERGYTF. DNA for the CDR3: TGTGCCAGCAGTTTGCCCCAGGGGGAGCGGGGCTACACCTTC.

The chain couples TRBV9 to TRBJ2-6; either TRBD1 or TRBD2 may supply D (5 bases each). Germline CDR1 and CDR2: SGDLS and YYNGEE. Between the trimmed V and J ends, which lost 4 bases and 0 bases, there was a span of 20 bases. There are 19 residues in the CDR3. CDR3 DNA sequence: TGTGCCAGCAGCTTAAACGGGGCGTCCGCTCTCTCTGGGGCCAACGTCCTGACTTTC. Its translation is CASSLNGASALSGANVLTF.

This clonotype was seen many times. V is TRBV9 and J is TRBJ1-3; no definite D call. Germline-derived CDR1 and CDR2 are SGDLS and YYNGEE. The CDR3 has 17 residues. Trimming took 0 bases from V and 0 from J, leaving 13 bases between them. The CDR3 is CASSVEGDGTSGNTIYF. CDR3 DNA sequence: TGTGCCAGCAGCGTAGAGGGAGACGGAACCTCTGGAAACACCATATATTTT.

This clonotype was seen repeatedly, ten times or more. The chain recombines TRBV27 with TRBJ1-2; D not certain. CDR1 is MNHEY and CDR2 is SMNVEV in the germline V gene (reference sequence). The length of the CDR3 is 15 residues. V was trimmed by 2 bases and J by 4 bases, leaving 14 bases between them. The CDR3 sequence: CASSLEEGKRYGYTF. The CDR3 region has the DNA TGTGCCAGCAGTTTAGAGGAGGGAAAACGCTATGGCTACACCTTC.

This clonotype has just a few counts. The chain recombines TRBV6-2 or TRBV6-3 with TRBJ2-1, with 10 bases aligning to TRBD1. After removal of 6 bases from V and 8 bases from J, the junction contained 7 bases not matched to a gene. CDR3 length: 14 amino acids. Germline V CDR1 and CDR2: MNHEY, SVGEGT. The CDR3 region is CASRDRGRLDEQFF. The CDR3 DNA sequence: TGTGCCAGCAGAGACAGGGGGCGCCTGGATGAGCAGTTCTTC.

In its sample, this clonotype was seen a few times. The genes are TRBV25-1 and TRBJ1-1; D remains unclear. Trimming shortened V by 8 bases and J by 2 bases, and 12 bases separated the two germline ends. Looked up from germline, CDR1 is MGHDK and CDR2 is SYGVNS. The CDR3 sequence is 13 residues long. In DNA, the CDR3 is TGTGCCAGCGCCCCAGGAGTTAACACTGAAGCTTTCTTT. This sequence encodes CASAPGVNTEAFF.

This clonotype was detected only a few times. The chain carries TRBV12-5 and TRBJ2-1; 7 bases match TRBD2. This CDR3 region has 19 residues. Germline lookup yields CDR1 LGHNT and CDR2 FRNRAP. The ends lost 0 bases at V and 5 bases at J; junction bases unmatched: 16. The CDR3 bases are TGTGCTAGTGGTTTGGTAAGGGGACTACTACAGGCGGTGCACAATGAGCAGTTCTTC. This gives the protein CASGLVRGLLQAVHNEQFF. The full variable domain, rest sourced from reference TRBV12-5 and TRBJ2-1, is DARVTQTPRHKVTEMGQEVTMRCQPILGHNTVFWYRQTMMQGLELLAYFRNRAPLDDSGMPKDRFSAEMPDATLATLKIQPSEPRDSAVYFCASGLVRGLLQAVHNEQFFGPGTRLTVL.

This clonotype qualifies as medium-sized. V usage is TRBV28 and J usage is TRBJ2-3; a possible D gene is TRBD1 (6 bases). The V and J ends lost 3 bases and 2 bases respectively, with 9 bases between them. The CDR3 has 14 residues. Germline lookup yields CDR1 MDHEN and CDR2 SYDVKM. The CDR3, as DNA: TGTGCCAGCAGTTTGGGACAAAACACAGATACGCAGTATTTT. This encodes CASSLGQNTDTQYF.

There are many counts of this clonotype. The rearrangement uses TRBV9 and TRBJ2-1, with TRBD2 matching over 8 bases. There are 20 residues in the CDR3. CDR1 and CDR2 from the germline V gene are SGDLS and YYNGEE. J gave up 2 bases and V 4 bases, and 20 bases lay outside the gene matches. CDR3 protein: CASSPHHSFSGGVPYNEQFF. The CDR3 bases are TGTGCCAGCAGCCCTCATCACTCCTTCTCCGGGGGGGTCCCCTACAATGAGCAGTTCTTC.

This clonotype was seen ten or more times. This chain connects TRBV5-1 to TRBJ2-1; a weak D match, TRBD2 (5 bases). Germline lookup yields CDR1 SGHRS and CDR2 YFSETQ. This CDR3 has 11 residues. Trimming shortened V by 9 bases and J by 7 bases, and 11 bases separated the two germline ends. The CDR3 protein is CATRTGNEQFF. CDR3 nucleotide sequence: TGCGCCACCCGGACTGGGAATGAGCAGTTCTTC.

This clonotype was counted between two and nine times. CDR3 DNA: TGTGCCAGCAGCTCCTACGGCGGCCAAGAGACCCAGTACTTC. This encodes CASSSYGGQETQYF. This chain joins TRBV7-8 and TRBJ2-5; no firm D call. V gave up 4 bases and J gave up 1 base, with 10 bases separating them. From germline, CDR1 is SGHVS and CDR2 FQNEAQ. The CDR3 spans 14 residues.

The chain joins TRBV10-1 to TRBJ2-1; 8 bases align to TRBD2. The ends lost 1 base at V and 8 bases at J; junction bases unmatched: 7. This CDR3 comprises 15 residues. From germline, CDR1 is WNHNN and CDR2 SYGVQD (reference sequence). The CDR3 region is CASSELASGLDEQFF. In DNA form, the CDR3 reads TGCGCCAGCAGTGAGTTGGCTAGCGGGTTGGATGAGCAGTTCTTC.

There are many counts of this clonotype. V is TRBV29-1 and J is TRBJ2-5; tentative D call: TRBD2 (5 bases). V lost 2 bases and J lost 9, with 13 bases in between. Germline loops: CDR1 SQVTM, CDR2 ANQGSEA. There are 12 residues in the CDR3. As DNA, the CDR3 is TGCAGCGTTGAAAGGGCGGCCGGGGCCCAGTACTTC. Encoded protein: CSVERAAGAQYF.

This clonotype was recorded many times. The chain combines TRBV6-5 with TRBJ1-2, with D uncertain. Trimming shortened V by 2 bases and J by 6 bases, and 16 bases separated the two germline ends. Germline CDR1 reads MNHEY; CDR2 reads SVGAGI. This CDR3 spans 15 amino acids. CDR3 bases: TGTGCCAGCAGTTACGACGGATCCTATGACGATGGCTACACCTTC. Translated, it gives CASSYDGSYDDGYTF.

The rearrangement uses TRBV20-1 and TRBJ2-1; 13 nucleotides align to TRBD2. In germline, CDR1 is DFQATT, CDR2 SNEGSKA (reference sequence). The J segment lost 2 bases and the V segment lost 3 bases, leaving 1 base of the junction unmatched. CDR3 length: 15 residues. The CDR3 DNA sequence: TGCAGTGCTAGGGGACTAGCGGGAACCTACAATGAGCAGTTCTTC. Protein: CSARGLAGTYNEQFF.

The chain combines TRBV24-1 with TRBJ2-1; 8 bases map to TRBD2. Trimming took 3 bases from V and 7 from J; bases not matched to a gene: 10. CDR3 size: 16 residues. Germline CDR1 reads KGHDR; CDR2 reads SFDVKD. CDR3 region: CATSDNSGVPQNEQFF. DNA of the CDR3: TGTGCCACCAGTGATAATAGCGGGGTTCCGCAAAATGAGCAGTTCTTC.

This clonotype came up many times. The chain's CDR3 is CASSPSGSGTDTQYF. The CDR3, as DNA: TGTGCCAGCAGCCCTAGCGGGAGTGGCACAGATACGCAGTATTTT. The gene calls are TRBV12-3 or TRBV12-4 and TRBJ2-3; TRBD2 agrees at 10 bases. The V and J ends lost 6 bases and 1 base, in that order; junction bases with no gene match: 4. CDR3 length: 15 residues.

The rearrangement joins TRBV7-9 to TRBJ2-1, with D possibly called TRBD1 or TRBD2 (5 bases each). The V end was cut by 5 bases, the J end by 6 bases, with 17 bases between. Germline CDR1 and CDR2: SEHNR and FQNEAQ (reference sequence). CDR3 size: 15 residues. The CDR3 coding sequence is TGTGCCAGCAGCCAGCGATCCGGGGCCTCCAATGAGCAGTTCTTC. Residues: CASSQRSGASNEQFF.

The CDR3 sequence: CASSERTSGANTGELFF. The DNA of the CDR3 is TGTGCCAGCAGTGAGAGGACTAGCGGGGCGAACACCGGGGAGCTGTTTTTT. This rearrangement joins TRBV2 to TRBJ2-2; TRBD2 matches 12 bases. The CDR3 is made up of 17 amino acids. The ends lost 3 bases at V and 0 bases at J; junction bases unmatched: 2. Germline CDR1 reads SNHLY; CDR2 reads FYNNEI.

This clonotype was seen only a few times. This chain connects TRBV5-4 to TRBJ1-2; TRBD1 is a possible D gene (5 bases). Germline V CDR1 and CDR2: SGHNT, YYREEE (reference sequence). The CDR3 totals 15 residues. Trimming shortened V by 0 bases and J by 6 bases, and 15 bases separated the two germline ends. The CDR3 DNA is TGTGCCAGCAGCTTGGTGCCCGGGGACGGGAATGGCTACACCTTC. Residues: CASSLVPGDGNGYTF. Variable domain in full (rest from reference TRBV5-4 and TRBJ1-2): ETGVTQSPTHLIKTRGQQVTLRCSSQSGHNTVSWYQQALGQGPQFIFQYYREEENGRGNFPPRFSGLQFPNYSSELNVNALELDDSALYLCASSLVPGDGNGYTFGSGTRLTVV.